This TCR beta chain was captured by sequencing in a study of blood T cells in healthy people across ages. General study results and limits: When one million T cells were used, diversity estimates were thought to be underestimates. Changes in expanded clonotypes were possibly confounded, as the CMV status of donors was unknown.

Peripheral blood from each donor was collected in a volume of about 9.9 milliliters. Notes on this clonotype: Its specificity is not known.

A second PCR of about 6 to 11 cycles used a sample-barcoded 5' primer and a J-beta primer mix. TCRdb itself ran the 5' RACE reads through MiXCR, one entry per CDR3 protein. The sample has about 970,000 distinct CDR3 sequences, roughly 51% seen once; the top ten hold around a fifth. Germline-derived CDR1 and CDR2 are MNHNY and SVGAGI (reference sequence). V gave up 6 bases and J gave up 8 bases, with 14 bases separating them. This CDR3 contains 13 residues. Sequencing was done on a sample of blood. The V call is TRBV6-6, the J call TRBJ2-1; D is possibly TRBD2 (7 bases). The source of this sequence is a woman aged 55-69 years in good health. CDR3 sequence reads: CASSLIGGHEQFF. The DNA for the CDR3 is TGTGCCAGCAGCCTTATCGGGGGGCATGAGCAGTTCTTC.